This T cell receptor beta chain is drawn from a study of metastatic and nonmetastatic thyroid tumors. Whole-study context: Repertoire comparison spanned blood and tumor or nodule tissue of malignant and benign thyroid patients.

This clone was counted at least ten times. Original analysis: The study built a papillary thyroid cancer distant-metastasis classifier from CDR3 differences across clinicopathological groups. TCRdb called clones again from the PCR reads with MiXCR. These V and J calls rely on TCRdb rather than the paper's analysis. The sample yields fewer than 15,000 clones, about 23% seen once. The CDR3 runs 12 residues. CDR1 KGHSH and CDR2 LQKENI come from the germline V gene. The V gene lost 2 bases and the J gene lost 4 bases, with 4 bases spanning the gap. Patients underwent thyroid surgery, and none had received any treatment before it.

The chain combines TRBV18 with TRBJ2-3; no clear D. The sequencing sample was made of blood. The receptor was isolated from a female donor with papillary thyroid cancer or a benign thyroid nodule (not recorded which). Some clones in this sample may be carry-over from other donors' samples. CDR3 residues: CASSPFPDTQYF. CDR3 DNA sequence: TGTGCCAGCTCACCATTCCCAGATACGCAGTATTTT.